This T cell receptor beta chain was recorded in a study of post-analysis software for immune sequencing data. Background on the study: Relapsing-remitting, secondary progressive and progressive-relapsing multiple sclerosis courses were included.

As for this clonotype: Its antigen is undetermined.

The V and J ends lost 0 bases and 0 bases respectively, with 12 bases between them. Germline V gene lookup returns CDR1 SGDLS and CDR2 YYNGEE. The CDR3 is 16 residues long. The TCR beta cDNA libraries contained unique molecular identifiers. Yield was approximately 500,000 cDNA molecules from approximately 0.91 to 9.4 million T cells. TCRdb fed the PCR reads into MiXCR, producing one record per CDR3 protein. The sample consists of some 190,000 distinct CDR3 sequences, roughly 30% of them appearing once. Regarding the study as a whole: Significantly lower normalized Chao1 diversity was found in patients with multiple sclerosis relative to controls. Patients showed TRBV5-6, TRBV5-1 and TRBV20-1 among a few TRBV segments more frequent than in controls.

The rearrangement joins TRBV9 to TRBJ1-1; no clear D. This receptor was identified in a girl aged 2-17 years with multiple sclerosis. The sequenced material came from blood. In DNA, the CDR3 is TGTGCCAGCAGCGTAGGGATAGGGCAAATGAACACTGAAGCTTTCTTT. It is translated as CASSVGIGQMNTEAFF.